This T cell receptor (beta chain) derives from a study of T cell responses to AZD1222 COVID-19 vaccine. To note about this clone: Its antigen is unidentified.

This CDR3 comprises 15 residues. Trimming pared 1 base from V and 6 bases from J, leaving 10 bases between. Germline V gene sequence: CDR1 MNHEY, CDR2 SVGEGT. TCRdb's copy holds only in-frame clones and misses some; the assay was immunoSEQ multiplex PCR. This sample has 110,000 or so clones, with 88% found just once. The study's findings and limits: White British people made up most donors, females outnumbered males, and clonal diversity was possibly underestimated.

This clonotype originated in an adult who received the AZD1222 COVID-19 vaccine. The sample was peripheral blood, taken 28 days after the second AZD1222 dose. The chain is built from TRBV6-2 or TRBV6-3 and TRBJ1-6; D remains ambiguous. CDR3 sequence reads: CASSYWGDINSPLHF. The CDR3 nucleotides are TGTGCCAGCAGTTACTGGGGAGACATTAATTCACCCCTCCACTTT.